This is a list of T cell receptor beta chains from one sample in a study of T cells in Graves' hyperthyroidism and ophthalmopathy. TCRdb reanalysed the multiplex PCR reads using MiXCR and keeps one entry per CDR3 protein. Counted here are 350,000 to 500,000 distinct CDR3 sequences, about 13% occurring once; the ten biggest clones make up 5% to 6%. Material: blood. These receptors came from a young woman with Graves' hyperthyroidism. Each CDR3 is given with its conserved first and last residue. A D gene is named only where the DNA matches it firmly. Expanded clones are given a class, and other clones once, few, many or no size at all.

abundance: few; j_gene: TRBJ1-2; v_gene: TRBV27; len: 14; d_gene: .; CDR3aa: CASSSQGRYYGYTF; CDR3nt: TGTGCCAGCAGTTCACAGGGAAGATACTATGGCTACACCTTC
abundance: many; j_gene: TRBJ2-7; v_gene: TRBV13; len: 14; d_gene: .; CDR3aa: CASSLEGREYEQYF; CDR3nt: TGTGCCAGCAGCTTAGAGGGCAGAGAATACGAGCAGTACTTC
abundance: many; j_gene: TRBJ2-7; v_gene: TRBV2; len: 12; d_gene: .; CDR3aa: CASRGAPNEQYF; CDR3nt: TGTGCCAGCAGGGGCGCACCCAACGAGCAGTACTTC
abundance: few; j_gene: TRBJ2-7; v_gene: TRBV29-1; len: 13; d_gene: .; CDR3aa: CSVAGDITYEQYF; CDR3nt: TGCAGCGTTGCGGGGGACATAACCTACGAGCAGTACTTC
abundance: .; j_gene: TRBJ1-1; v_gene: TRBV20-1; len: 14; d_gene: .; CDR3aa: CSANGPPLNTEAFF; CDR3nt: TGCAGCGCTAATGGCCCTCCCCTGAACACTGAAGCTTTCTTT
abundance: few; j_gene: TRBJ2-2; v_gene: TRBV7-3; len: 16; d_gene: .; CDR3aa: CASSLTSAKATGELFF; CDR3nt: TGTGCCAGCAGCTTAACTAGCGCAAAAGCCACCGGGGAGCTGTTTTTT
abundance: many; j_gene: TRBJ2-1; v_gene: TRBV20-1; len: 18; d_gene: TRBD2; CDR3aa: CSARDPISGRGVANEQFF; CDR3nt: TGCAGTGCTAGAGATCCGATTAGCGGGAGAGGAGTCGCTAATGAGCAGTTCTTC
abundance: .; j_gene: TRBJ2-1; v_gene: TRBV7-9; len: 16; d_gene: TRBD1; CDR3aa: CASSLLRTGRWDEQFF; CDR3nt: TGTGCCAGCAGCCTTTTAAGGACAGGGAGGTGGGATGAGCAGTTCTTC
abundance: many; j_gene: TRBJ2-1; v_gene: TRBV5-1; len: 17; d_gene: .; CDR3aa: CASSSLPVGGSYNEQFF; CDR3nt: TGCGCCAGCAGCTCCCTACCGGTGGGAGGCTCCTACAATGAGCAGTTCTTC
abundance: few; j_gene: TRBJ1-1; v_gene: TRBV10-3; len: 12; d_gene: .; CDR3aa: CAISEGRTEAFF; CDR3nt: TGTGCCATCAGCGAGGGGAGGACTGAAGCTTTCTTT
abundance: .; j_gene: TRBJ1-1; v_gene: TRBV10-3; len: 13; d_gene: .; CDR3aa: CAIRIDGRTEAFF; CDR3nt: TGTGCCATCAGGATCGACGGTAGAACTGAAGCTTTCTTT
abundance: .; j_gene: TRBJ2-2; v_gene: TRBV7-3; len: 17; d_gene: TRBD1; CDR3aa: CASSLTTGGWNTGELFF; CDR3nt: TGTGCCAGCAGCTTAACGACAGGGGGCTGGAACACCGGGGAGCTGTTTTTT
abundance: many; j_gene: TRBJ2-1; v_gene: TRBV5-1; len: 14; d_gene: TRBD1; CDR3aa: CASSSGQPQNEQFF; CDR3nt: TGCGCCAGCAGCTCGGGACAGCCCCAGAATGAGCAGTTCTTC
abundance: .; j_gene: TRBJ2-1; v_gene: TRBV6-5; len: 18; d_gene: TRBD2; CDR3aa: CASSYNLRTSGRSDEQFF; CDR3nt: TGTGCCAGCAGTTACAACCTCCGGACTAGCGGGAGGAGCGATGAGCAGTTCTTC
abundance: many; j_gene: TRBJ2-3; v_gene: TRBV30; len: 12; d_gene: TRBD1; CDR3aa: CAWRTGADTQYF; CDR3nt: TGTGCCTGGAGGACAGGGGCAGATACGCAGTATTTT
abundance: .; j_gene: TRBJ1-2; v_gene: TRBV20-1; len: 14; d_gene: TRBD1; CDR3aa: CSAASQGAQDGYTF; CDR3nt: TGCAGTGCTGCCAGTCAGGGGGCGCAGGATGGCTACACCTTC
abundance: many; j_gene: TRBJ2-3; v_gene: TRBV7-2; len: 15; d_gene: TRBD2; CDR3aa: CASSPRVAGGRTQYF; CDR3nt: TGTGCCAGCAGCCCCCGAGTCGCGGGAGGGCGCACGCAGTATTTT
abundance: many; j_gene: TRBJ1-1; v_gene: TRBV5-1; len: 16; d_gene: TRBD1; CDR3aa: CASSFGQGVVNTEAFF; CDR3nt: TGCGCCAGCAGCTTCGGACAGGGGGTGGTGAACACTGAAGCTTTCTTT
abundance: .; j_gene: TRBJ2-1; v_gene: TRBV7-3; len: 16; d_gene: TRBD1; CDR3aa: CASSPPGRGPYNEQFF; CDR3nt: TGTGCCAGCAGCCCTCCGGGCAGGGGGCCCTACAATGAGCAGTTCTTC
abundance: .; j_gene: TRBJ2-1; v_gene: TRBV28; len: 13; d_gene: .; CDR3aa: CASSPSGGGEQFF; CDR3nt: TGTGCCAGCAGCCCCAGTGGCGGAGGCGAGCAGTTCTTC
abundance: many; j_gene: TRBJ1-6; v_gene: TRBV28; len: 15; d_gene: .; CDR3aa: CASSLYRTDNSPLHF; CDR3nt: TGTGCCAGTAGCCTCTACCGGACTGATAATTCACCCCTCCACTTT
abundance: many; j_gene: TRBJ2-7; v_gene: TRBV20-1; len: 14; d_gene: TRBD2; CDR3aa: CSAEGGVVGYEQYF; CDR3nt: TGCAGTGCCGAGGGAGGGGTAGTCGGCTACGAGCAGTACTTC
abundance: few; j_gene: TRBJ1-2; v_gene: TRBV9; len: 15; d_gene: TRBD1; CDR3aa: CASSASGTGGNGYTF; CDR3nt: TGTGCCAGCAGCGCTTCCGGGACAGGGGGTAATGGCTACACCTTC
abundance: many; j_gene: TRBJ1-1; v_gene: TRBV28; len: 12; d_gene: .; CDR3aa: CASSPGRTEAFF; CDR3nt: TGTGCCAGCAGCCCAGGGAGGACTGAAGCTTTCTTT
abundance: many; j_gene: TRBJ1-1; v_gene: TRBV12-3/TRBV12-4; len: 14; d_gene: TRBD1; CDR3aa: CASRTGTENTEAFF; CDR3nt: TGTGCCAGCAGGACCGGGACAGAGAACACTGAAGCTTTCTTT
abundance: many; j_gene: TRBJ2-1; v_gene: TRBV5-1; len: 15; d_gene: TRBD2; CDR3aa: CASSLVVSGTDEQFF; CDR3nt: TGCGCCAGCAGCTTGGTGGTTAGCGGGACCGATGAGCAGTTCTTC
abundance: few; j_gene: TRBJ2-6; v_gene: TRBV30; len: 14; d_gene: TRBD2; CDR3aa: CAYGGGSGANVLTF; CDR3nt: TGTGCCTATGGGGGGGGCTCTGGGGCCAACGTCCTGACTTTC
abundance: many; j_gene: TRBJ2-7; v_gene: TRBV20-1; len: 11; d_gene: .; CDR3aa: CSASREHEQYF; CDR3nt: TGCAGTGCTAGCCGGGAGCACGAGCAGTACTTC
abundance: many; j_gene: TRBJ1-2; v_gene: TRBV12-3/TRBV12-4; len: 15; d_gene: .; CDR3aa: CASSSRARSGYGYTF; CDR3nt: TGTGCCAGCAGCTCCCGGGCCCGCTCGGGTTATGGCTACACCTTC
abundance: many; j_gene: TRBJ2-1; v_gene: TRBV6-1; len: 15; d_gene: TRBD1; CDR3aa: CASRPGQGLYNEQFF; CDR3nt: TGTGCCAGCAGACCTGGACAGGGCCTCTACAATGAGCAGTTCTTC
abundance: many; j_gene: TRBJ2-1; v_gene: TRBV5-1; len: 13; d_gene: .; CDR3aa: CASSRRDGPDRFF; CDR3nt: TGCGCCAGCAGCCGCCGAGATGGCCCGGACCGGTTCTTC
abundance: .; j_gene: TRBJ2-1; v_gene: TRBV6-5; len: 15; d_gene: .; CDR3aa: CASSYHRGIHNEQFF; CDR3nt: TGTGCCAGCAGTTACCACCGCGGGATCCACAATGAGCAGTTCTTC
abundance: many; j_gene: TRBJ2-1; v_gene: TRBV11-2; len: 13; d_gene: .; CDR3aa: CASSLVGGDEQFF; CDR3nt: TGTGCCAGCAGCTTAGTCGGAGGCGATGAGCAGTTCTTC
abundance: .; j_gene: TRBJ1-2; v_gene: TRBV4-2; len: 15; d_gene: TRBD1; CDR3aa: CASSQDGTGYYGYTF; CDR3nt: TGTGCCAGCAGCCAAGATGGGACAGGGTACTATGGCTACACCTTC
abundance: few; j_gene: TRBJ1-1; v_gene: TRBV7-2; len: 12; d_gene: .; CDR3aa: CASSLWAERAFF; CDR3nt: TGTGCCAGCAGCTTATGGGCAGAGAGGGCTTTCTTT
abundance: few; j_gene: TRBJ2-1; v_gene: TRBV15; len: 15; d_gene: .; CDR3aa: CATSRDITVYNEQFF; CDR3nt: TGTGCCACCAGCAGAGATATCACAGTTTACAATGAGCAGTTCTTC
abundance: many; j_gene: TRBJ1-5; v_gene: TRBV2; len: 15; d_gene: .; CDR3aa: CASSEGFLSNQPQHF; CDR3nt: TGTGCCAGCAGTGAGGGCTTCCTTAGCAATCAGCCCCAGCATTTT
abundance: .; j_gene: TRBJ2-1; v_gene: TRBV5-1; len: 13; d_gene: TRBD2; CDR3aa: CASKLAGSNEQFF; CDR3nt: TGCGCCAGCAAACTAGCGGGAAGCAATGAGCAGTTCTTC
abundance: .; j_gene: TRBJ1-2; v_gene: TRBV5-5; len: 13; d_gene: .; CDR3aa: CASSLDRVGGYTF; CDR3nt: TGTGCCAGCAGCCTGGATAGGGTTGGTGGCTACACCTTC
abundance: many; j_gene: TRBJ1-1; v_gene: TRBV20-1; len: 13; d_gene: .; CDR3aa: CSAYGTRHTEAFF; CDR3nt: TGCAGTGCTTACGGCACAAGGCACACTGAAGCTTTCTTT
abundance: many; j_gene: TRBJ2-5; v_gene: TRBV5-5; len: 16; d_gene: TRBD1; CDR3aa: CASSSKPGQGRETQYF; CDR3nt: TGTGCCAGCAGTTCGAAGCCGGGACAGGGGAGGGAGACCCAGTACTTC
abundance: few; j_gene: TRBJ2-5; v_gene: TRBV2; len: 14; d_gene: .; CDR3aa: CASSEETNQETQYF; CDR3nt: TGTGCCAGCAGTGAAGAGACGAACCAAGAGACCCAGTACTTC
abundance: many; j_gene: TRBJ2-7; v_gene: TRBV7-3; len: 15; d_gene: .; CDR3aa: CASTPLAGGPYEQYF; CDR3nt: TGTGCCAGCACCCCTTTGGCCGGAGGGCCCTACGAGCAGTACTTC
abundance: many; j_gene: TRBJ2-5; v_gene: TRBV27; len: 15; d_gene: .; CDR3aa: CASSPQFSLQETQYF; CDR3nt: TGTGCCAGCAGTCCCCAGTTCAGCCTCCAAGAGACCCAGTACTTC
abundance: many; j_gene: TRBJ2-7; v_gene: TRBV2; len: 13; d_gene: .; CDR3aa: CASSVSTPYEQYF; CDR3nt: TGTGCCAGCAGCGTGAGTACCCCCTACGAGCAGTACTTC
abundance: many; j_gene: TRBJ2-3; v_gene: TRBV28; len: 15; d_gene: TRBD2; CDR3aa: CASSFLLAGTDTQYF; CDR3nt: TGTGCCAGCAGTTTTCTGCTAGCGGGCACAGATACGCAGTATTTT
abundance: many; j_gene: TRBJ2-7; v_gene: TRBV20-1; len: 17; d_gene: TRBD1; CDR3aa: CSASGVLAGQGGLEQYF; CDR3nt: TGCAGTGCTAGCGGGGTTTTAGCGGGACAGGGGGGATTGGAGCAGTACTTC
abundance: many; j_gene: TRBJ2-5; v_gene: TRBV20-1; len: 12; d_gene: TRBD1; CDR3aa: CSAPKQGETQYF; CDR3nt: TGCAGTGCTCCAAAACAGGGGGAGACCCAGTACTTC
abundance: many; j_gene: TRBJ2-2; v_gene: TRBV11-1; len: 15; d_gene: .; CDR3aa: CASSPSYRRAGELFF; CDR3nt: TGTGCCAGCAGCCCCAGTTATAGGCGAGCCGGGGAGCTGTTTTTT
abundance: many; j_gene: TRBJ2-6; v_gene: TRBV28; len: 17; d_gene: .; CDR3aa: CASSPTGRHSGANVLTF; CDR3nt: TGTGCCAGCAGTCCTACGGGACGGCACTCTGGGGCCAACGTCCTGACTTTC
abundance: many; j_gene: TRBJ2-3; v_gene: TRBV7-9; len: 16; d_gene: TRBD2; CDR3aa: CASSLAEREVPDTQYF; CDR3nt: TGTGCCAGCAGCTTAGCGGAGCGGGAGGTACCAGATACGCAGTATTTT
abundance: many; j_gene: TRBJ2-7; v_gene: TRBV6-1; len: 17; d_gene: .; CDR3aa: CASSDPTAGTLTYEQYF; CDR3nt: TGTGCCAGCAGTGACCCGACTGCCGGGACGTTAACCTACGAGCAGTACTTC
abundance: few; j_gene: TRBJ1-1; v_gene: TRBV29-1; len: 11; d_gene: .; CDR3aa: CSVEDRGGAFF; CDR3nt: TGCAGCGTTGAGGACCGGGGGGGAGCTTTCTTT
abundance: .; j_gene: TRBJ2-3; v_gene: TRBV5-1; len: 18; d_gene: TRBD2; CDR3aa: CASSAGLAGVGFTDTQYF; CDR3nt: TGCGCCAGCAGCGCGGGACTAGCGGGAGTAGGTTTCACAGATACGCAGTATTTT
abundance: many; j_gene: TRBJ2-1; v_gene: TRBV20-1; len: 14; d_gene: TRBD2; CDR3aa: CSARKLAGPNEQFF; CDR3nt: TGCAGTGCTAGAAAACTAGCGGGGCCAAATGAGCAGTTCTTC
abundance: .; j_gene: TRBJ2-7; v_gene: TRBV7-2; len: 15; d_gene: TRBD2; CDR3aa: CASSLVIGRADEQYF; CDR3nt: TGTGCCAGCAGCTTAGTTATCGGGAGGGCCGACGAGCAGTACTTC
abundance: many; j_gene: TRBJ2-7; v_gene: TRBV7-3; len: 12; d_gene: .; CDR3aa: CASSLRPGEQYF; CDR3nt: TGTGCCAGCAGCCTCCGACCGGGGGAGCAGTACTTC